This is a list of T cell receptor beta chains from one sample in a study of human T cells and chemical hapten exposure. TCRdb reprocessed the RACE reads with MiXCR, giving one entry per CDR3 protein. The sample has 75,000 to 100,000 distinct CDR3 sequences; over 9.5% are singletons. This specimen consisted of whole blood, obtained in connection with sensitization to the hapten diphenylcyclopropenone (DPC). The receptors derive from a man aged 35 to 55 with alopecia areata. Some clones in this sample may be carry-over from other donors' samples. The CDR3 runs from the conserved cysteine through the conserved F or W. The D gene is left open where the match is weak. Size tells how often a clone was seen (once, few, many) or the class of an expanded clone, and some rows leave it out.

D	size	V	J	DNA	CDR3
.	.	TRBV3-2	TRBJ2-3	TGTGCCAGCAGCCGGGGACTAGCGGATGCGCCGGATACAGATACGCAGTATTTT	CASSRGLADAPDTDTQYF
.	.	TRBV28	TRBJ2-5	TGTGCCAGCAGTGCCCGGGACACCACCCGAGAGACCCAGTACTTC	CASSARDTTRETQYF
.	many	TRBV20-1	TRBJ2-3	TGCAGTGGGAGCGCGGGAAGTGCTAGCACAGATACGCAGTATTTT	CSGSAGSASTDTQYF
.	.	TRBV7-2	TRBJ2-1	TGTGCCAGCAGCTTAGCGCTCCCCACAGAGCAGTTCTTC	CASSLALPTEQFF
TRBD1	.	TRBV5-1	TRBJ2-2	TGCGCCAGCAGGTTACAGGGGGCAAGAACCGGGGAGCTGTTTTTT	CASRLQGARTGELFF
.	.	TRBV20-1	TRBJ2-5	TGCAGTGCTGGCTCCGACACTGGAGGGGAGACCCAGTACTTC	CSAGSDTGGETQYF
TRBD1	few	TRBV6-5	TRBJ2-1	TGTGCCAGCAGTTACCAAACAGGGGGATACTACAATGAGCAGTTCTTC	CASSYQTGGYYNEQFF
.	.	TRBV5-1	TRBJ1-1	TGCGCCAGCAGCCCGAATGGGCTCTTGAACACTGAAGCTTTCTTT	CASSPNGLLNTEAFF
TRBD1	many	TRBV29-1	TRBJ1-2	TGCAGCGTTGAAGATGGGCTCCCAGGGGGCGCGGGCTACACCTTC	CSVEDGLPGGAGYTF
TRBD2	.	TRBV29-1	TRBJ2-2	TGCAGCGCTGGAATGGCGGGAGATGTCGGGGAGCTGTTTTTT	CSAGMAGDVGELFF
TRBD1	many	TRBV7-2	TRBJ1-2	TGTGCCAGCAGCCGGCAGGGGGCCGGCTATGGCTACACCTTC	CASSRQGAGYGYTF
.	.	TRBV12-3/TRBV12-4	TRBJ2-3	TGTGCCAGCACCAAAATTCGGGGGAGCACAGATACGCAGTATTTT	CASTKIRGSTDTQYF
.	.	TRBV6-5	TRBJ1-2	TGTGCCAGCAGATCCAGACAGTATAACTATGGCTACACCTTC	CASRSRQYNYGYTF
.	many	TRBV3-1	TRBJ1-5	TGTGCCAGCAGCCTACAGGCTAGCAATCAGCCCCAGCATTTT	CASSLQASNQPQHF
TRBD2	.	TRBV5-1	TRBJ2-3	TGCGCCAGCAGCTTGTGGCTAGCGGGAGATACGCAGTATTTT	CASSLWLAGDTQYF
.	medium-sized	TRBV27	TRBJ2-3	TGTGCCAGCAGTTTATGGGGGCAGTCCACAGATACGCAGTATTTT	CASSLWGQSTDTQYF
TRBD1	.	TRBV29-1	TRBJ2-6	TGCAGCGTGGAAGAGACAGGGAGCTCTGGGGCCAACGTCCTGACTTTC	CSVEETGSSGANVLTF
.	.	TRBV5-1	TRBJ1-1	TGCGCCAGCAGCCCCGCCCTCCCGACTGAAGCTTTCTTT	CASSPALPTEAFF
.	.	TRBV19	TRBJ2-3	TGTGCCAGTAGTCAAACAGATACGCAGTATTTT	CASSQTDTQYF
.	.	TRBV28	TRBJ2-6	TGTGCCAGCAGTTTTATCTCTGGGGCCAACGTCCTGACTTTC	CASSFISGANVLTF
TRBD1	few	TRBV14	TRBJ1-1	TGTGCCAGCAGCCAAGTCAGGGGGCCCACTGAAGCTTTCTTT	CASSQVRGPTEAFF
TRBD2	.	TRBV2	TRBJ2-2	TGTGCCAGCAGTGATGTGGGACTAGTGAACACCGGGGAGCTGTTTTTT	CASSDVGLVNTGELFF
TRBD1	many	TRBV20-1	TRBJ1-1	TGCAGTGCCCCGCGACAGGGAGATGAAGCTTTCTTT	CSAPRQGDEAFF
.	many	TRBV7-3	TRBJ2-1	TGTGCCAGCAGCTTTGGAAGCGGTACTTACAATGAGCAGTTCTTC	CASSFGSGTYNEQFF
.	many	TRBV4-3	TRBJ1-5	TGCGCCAGCAGCCAAGATTTGAGAGGCCTGGGCAATCAGCCCCAGCATTTT	CASSQDLRGLGNQPQHF
.	few	TRBV9	TRBJ2-7	TGTGCCAGCAGCGTTTCAGGATTCAGCTACGAGCAGTACTTC	CASSVSGFSYEQYF
TRBD1	many	TRBV12-3/TRBV12-4	TRBJ1-5	TGTGCCAGCAGCCGTACAGGGGAGCCTCAGCCCCAGCATTTT	CASSRTGEPQPQHF
TRBD1	.	TRBV11-3	TRBJ2-1	TGTGCCAGCAGTCCAGGACAGGTTAGAAATGAGCAGTTCTTC	CASSPGQVRNEQFF
.	many	TRBV28	TRBJ2-2	TGTGCCAGCAGCCCCAGAAGCGGAGCGAACACCGGGGAGCTGTTTTTT	CASSPRSGANTGELFF
.	many	TRBV29-1	TRBJ2-5	TGCAGCGTGCGTCGGGGTGGAGCGGAGACCCAGTACTTC	CSVRRGGAETQYF
.	few	TRBV29-1	TRBJ2-7	TGCAGCGCCGGAGGGGGCATGGACGAGCAGTACTTC	CSAGGGMDEQYF
.	.	TRBV30	TRBJ2-1	TGTGCCTGGAGTTTTGGTTACAACAATGAGCAGTTCTTC	CAWSFGYNNEQFF
.	.	TRBV5-1	TRBJ2-3	TGCGCCAGCAGCTGGAGACAGACAGATACGCAGTATTTT	CASSWRQTDTQYF
TRBD2	few	TRBV7-2	TRBJ2-1	TGTGCCAGCAGCTCCTTTAGCGGGAGGGCGAGCAATGAGCAGTTCTTC	CASSSFSGRASNEQFF
TRBD1	few	TRBV12-3/TRBV12-4	TRBJ2-3	TGTGCCAGCAGTCGCCAGGGGGCCGCACCTAGCACAGATACGCAGTATTTT	CASSRQGAAPSTDTQYF
TRBD1	.	TRBV7-2	TRBJ1-5	TGTGCCAGCAGCGCGACGACAGGGAACCAGCCCCAGCATTTT	CASSATTGNQPQHF
.	.	TRBV29-1	TRBJ2-7	TGCAGCGTTGAAGGTTCAGAGCAAAGCTCCTACGAGCAGTACTTC	CSVEGSEQSSYEQYF
.	.	TRBV28	TRBJ1-5	TGTGCCAGCAGTCCCCCTGGGGGTGGCAATCAGCCCCAGCATTTT	CASSPPGGGNQPQHF
.	.	TRBV7-9	TRBJ1-5	TGTGCCAGCAGCTTAGGTCCCGGGACCCCCGATTTT	CASSLGPGTPDF
.	few	TRBV28	TRBJ1-5	TGTGCCAGCAGTTTGATGGACAATCAGCCCCAGCATTTT	CASSLMDNQPQHF
.	many	TRBV7-2	TRBJ2-1	TGTGCCAGCAGCCCCGACGGACGCTCCTACAATGAGCAGTTCTTC	CASSPDGRSYNEQFF
TRBD2	few	TRBV14	TRBJ2-4	TGTGCCAGCAGCCCCGCGGGAGGCGCCAAAAACATTCAGTACTTC	CASSPAGGAKNIQYF
.	.	TRBV6-1	TRBJ1-1	TGTGCCAGCAGTGAAAAGGAGACGGGGATGAACACTGAAGCTTTCTTT	CASSEKETGMNTEAFF
.	.	TRBV10-3	TRBJ2-3	TGTGCCCTAAGGACGGAGGATTTCACAGATACGCAGTATTTT	CALRTEDFTDTQYF
TRBD2	few	TRBV7-9	TRBJ2-1	TGTGCCAGCAGTTCACGTCCGGGACTAGCGGGAGGGAATGAGCAGTTCTTC	CASSSRPGLAGGNEQFF
.	.	TRBV14	TRBJ2-1	TGTGCCAGCAGCCAATCGATGGCTTCCTACAATGAGCAGTTCTTC	CASSQSMASYNEQFF
.	few	TRBV12-3/TRBV12-4	TRBJ2-3	TGTGCCAGCAGCCGCCAGCTAGATACGCAGTATTTT	CASSRQLDTQYF
.	.	TRBV7-2	TRBJ2-5	TGTGCCAGCAGCTTAGCGAGCTGGTTCCAAGAGACCCAGTACTTC	CASSLASWFQETQYF
.	few	TRBV2	TRBJ2-5	TGTGCCAGCAGCGGTGCCCCGGTAGAGACCCAGTACTTC	CASSGAPVETQYF
TRBD2	many	TRBV3-1	TRBJ2-3	TGTGCCAGCAGCCAAACTCCTAGCGGGAGTTACCCAGATACGCAGTATTTT	CASSQTPSGSYPDTQYF